A selection of T cell receptor beta chains follows, all from one sample in a study of blood T cell repertoires in COVID-19. Repertoires were generated with immunoSEQ multiplex PCR, while TCRdb's copy carries only in-frame clones and drops some. The sample consists of 150,000 to 200,000 clones, about 85% of them appearing once. The sequencing input was peripheral blood. The receptors here all came from a man in his 70s with active or convalescent COVID-19. Both conserved end residues are part of each CDR3. A D gene is named only where the DNA matches it firmly. The size field is filled for only some rows; it gives once, few, many or a size class.

V: TRBV10-2
D: -
J: TRBJ1-1
size: few
CDR3: CASWGLRTEAFF
DNA: TGCGCCAGCTGGGGGCTCAGGACTGAAGCTTTCTTT

V: TRBV6-6
D: -
J: TRBJ2-5
size: -
CDR3: CASSYTRGFQETQYF
DNA: TGTGCCAGCAGTTACACACGGGGTTTCCAAGAGACCCAGTACTTC

V: TRBV21-1
D: -
J: TRBJ1-5
size: -
CDR3: CASSNRDRVPKNYQPQHF
DNA: TGTGCCAGCAGCAACCGGGACAGGGTGCCCAAAAACTATCAGCCCCAGCATTTT

V: TRBV28
D: -
J: TRBJ1-2
size: -
CDR3: CASRVERRTDIYGYTF
DNA: TGTGCCAGCAGAGTGGAGCGCCGGACAGACATCTATGGCTACACCTTC

V: TRBV7-9
D: -
J: TRBJ1-3
size: -
CDR3: CASSDAGSRGNTIYF
DNA: TGTGCCAGCAGCGACGCAGGGTCTCGCGGAAACACCATATATTTT

V: TRBV6-2/TRBV6-3
D: -
J: TRBJ2-1
size: -
CDR3: CASSPAEYYNEQFF
DNA: TGTGCCAGCAGCCCCGCGGAGTACTACAATGAGCAGTTCTTC

V: TRBV10-2
D: TRBD2
J: TRBJ2-1
size: many
CDR3: CASRPMTSGVYNEQFF
DNA: TGCGCCAGCAGACCAATGACTAGCGGGGTTTACAATGAGCAGTTCTTC

V: TRBV21-1
D: -
J: TRBJ1-3
size: -
CDR3: CASVRGRFSSGNTIYF
DNA: TGTGCCAGCGTCAGGGGGAGATTTTCCTCTGGAAACACCATATATTTT

V: TRBV4-1
D: TRBD2
J: TRBJ2-4
size: -
CDR3: CASSQDGSGLAKNIQYF
DNA: TGCGCCAGCAGCCAAGATGGTTCAGGACTAGCTAAAAACATTCAGTACTTC

V: TRBV3-1/TRBV3-2
D: -
J: TRBJ2-1
size: -
CDR3: CASSQVASKEVEQFF
DNA: TGTGCCAGCAGCCAAGTAGCCTCTAAGGAAGTTGAGCAGTTCTTC

V: TRBV28
D: -
J: TRBJ2-5
size: once
CDR3: CASRGGIVTQYF
DNA: TGTGCCAGCAGAGGAGGGATTGTGACCCAGTACTTC

V: TRBV3-1/TRBV3-2
D: TRBD1
J: TRBJ1-5
size: few
CDR3: CASSPQGSLNQPQHF
DNA: TGTGCCAGCAGCCCACAGGGGTCCCTGAATCAGCCCCAGCATTTT

V: TRBV7-2
D: TRBD2
J: TRBJ2-3
size: -
CDR3: CASSLQGLAGGQDTQYF
DNA: TGTGCCAGCAGCTTACAGGGACTAGCGGGGGGGCAAGATACGCAGTATTTT

V: TRBV4-3
D: TRBD1
J: TRBJ1-4
size: -
CDR3: CASSRDRVTNEKLFF
DNA: TGCGCCAGCAGCCGAGACAGGGTGACTAATGAAAAACTGTTTTTT

V: TRBV19
D: -
J: TRBJ2-1
size: -
CDR3: CASSFPLTGYNEQFF
DNA: TGTGCCAGTAGTTTCCCCCTCACAGGGTACAATGAGCAGTTCTTC

V: TRBV10-3
D: TRBD1
J: TRBJ2-3
size: -
CDR3: CATQGQGSTDTQYF
DNA: TGTGCCACCCAAGGACAGGGGAGCACAGATACGCAGTATTTT

V: TRBV6-5
D: -
J: TRBJ2-7
size: -
CDR3: CASSRLVSYEQYF
DNA: TGTGCCAGCAGCCGACTAGTTAGCTACGAGCAGTACTTC

V: TRBV6-6
D: TRBD1
J: TRBJ1-1
size: -
CDR3: CASSYSLGTGRTEAFF
DNA: TGTGCCAGCAGTTACTCGTTAGGGACAGGGAGGACTGAAGCTTTCTTT

V: TRBV2
D: -
J: TRBJ1-5
size: -
CDR3: CASRDGGRGDQPQHF
DNA: TGTGCCAGCCGAGACGGGGGTCGGGGCGATCAGCCCCAGCATTTT

V: TRBV4-1
D: -
J: TRBJ2-2
size: -
CDR3: CASSQGDLNTGELFF
DNA: TGCGCCAGCAGCCAAGGTGACTTGAACACCGGGGAGCTGTTTTTT

V: TRBV11-2
D: -
J: TRBJ2-3
size: -
CDR3: CASSFIASTDTQYF
DNA: TGTGCCAGCAGCTTTATAGCTAGCACAGATACGCAGTATTTT

V: TRBV7-2
D: -
J: TRBJ2-2
size: -
CDR3: CASSFQGLPNTGELFF
DNA: TGTGCCAGCAGCTTCCAGGGGCTCCCGAACACCGGGGAGCTGTTTTTT

V: TRBV19
D: -
J: TRBJ2-2
size: -
CDR3: CASTRRLPGELFF
DNA: TGTGCCAGTACCCGGAGGTTGCCCGGGGAGCTGTTTTTT

V: TRBV6-1
D: TRBD1
J: TRBJ1-4
size: -
CDR3: CASSERGRGNEKLFF
DNA: TGTGCCAGCAGTGAGAGGGGGCGCGGGAATGAAAAACTGTTTTTT

V: TRBV7-9
D: TRBD2
J: TRBJ2-3
size: -
CDR3: CASSLVGLGSALRDTQYF
DNA: TGTGCCAGCAGCTTAGTGGGACTAGGTTCCGCGCTTAGGGATACGCAGTATTTT